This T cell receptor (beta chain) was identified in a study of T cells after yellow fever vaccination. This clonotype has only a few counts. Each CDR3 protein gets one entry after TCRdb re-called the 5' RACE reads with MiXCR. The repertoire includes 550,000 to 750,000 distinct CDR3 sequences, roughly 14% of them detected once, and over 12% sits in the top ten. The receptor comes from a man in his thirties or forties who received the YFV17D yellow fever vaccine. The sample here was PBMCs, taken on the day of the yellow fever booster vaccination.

CDR3 protein: CASSLRTSGTVNYNEQFF. The CDR3 coding sequence is TGTGCCAGCAGCTTAAGGACTAGCGGGACCGTCAACTACAATGAGCAGTTCTTC. The chain links TRBV5-6 to TRBJ2-1; 12 bases agree with TRBD2. CDR1 SGHDT and CDR2 YYEEEE come from the germline V gene. The V gene end was trimmed by 2 bases and the J gene end by 3 bases; junction bases not matched to a gene: 9. The length of the CDR3 is 18 residues.